This TCR beta chain emerged from a study of T cells in tuberculosis. Study summary: Samples predate treatment or fall within its first 7 days.

The CDR3 totals 15 residues. The germline V and J ends were trimmed by 3 bases and 4 bases, with 15 bases remaining between them. Germline V gene lookup returns CDR1 SEHNR and CDR2 FQNEAQ (reference sequence). Regarding time point: new active TB diagnosis, blood taken before or within 7 days of starting treatment. Active tuberculosis patients were new diagnoses, HIV-seronegative, South African, and aged 18 years or older. On average approximately 100,000 T cells per donor were immunosequenced. Points from the study as a whole: Selection depended on which cryopreserved specimens were available.

On this clone itself: The antigen is unknown.

TCRdb keeps only in-frame clones here, not all; method: immunoSEQ multiplex PCR. The table records tens of thousands of clones, nearly 90% of them present only once. Here the sequenced sample was PBMCs, taken at tuberculosis diagnosis. The receptor's source is an adult with tuberculosis. The rearrangement uses TRBV7-9 and TRBJ2-5, with D possibly matching TRBD1 (6 bases). CDR3 DNA sequence: TGTGCCAGCAGCTTGTTATTGGGGGCACGAGAGACCCAGTACTTC. This codes for CASSLLLGARETQYF. The variable domain in full, completed from reference TRBV7-9 and TRBJ2-5, reads DTGVSQNPRHKITKRGQNVTFRCDPISEHNRLYWYRQTLGQGPEFLTYFQNEAQLEKSRLLSDRFSAERPKGSFSTLEIQRTEQGDSAMYLCASSLLLGARETQYFGPGTRLLVL.